This T cell receptor beta chain was captured in a study of human T cells and chemical hapten exposure. Study at large: The sensitizer, 2% DPC, was used on approximately 2 cm by approximately 2 cm of upper inner arm skin.

This clonotype was seen a handful of times. Time point specified: patch test 2, 6 weeks after DPC sensitization. Treatment specified: therapeutic diphenylcyclopropenone sensitization with weekly scalp DPC. From the RACE reads, TCRdb called clonotypes with MiXCR, one entry per CDR3 protein. This table holds tens of thousands of distinct CDR3 sequences, 9.5% to 12% found once. The material sequenced was whole blood, taken in connection with sensitization to the hapten diphenylcyclopropenone (DPC). The source is a middle-aged man with alopecia areata. Some clones in this sample may be carry-over from other donors' samples.

CDR3 amino acids: CASSYGTAKNIQYF. The CDR3 nucleotides are TGTGCCAGCAGTTACGGGACAGCCAAAAACATTCAGTACTTC. The chain recombines TRBV6-2 or TRBV6-3 with TRBJ2-4, with D perhaps matching TRBD1 or TRBD2 (5 bases each). This CDR3 has 14 amino acids. V gave up 2 bases and J gave up 0 bases, with 5 bases separating them. Germline loops: CDR1 MNHEY, CDR2 SVGEGT.